This T cell receptor beta chain was retrieved from a study of OX40 agonist ivuxolimab in advanced cancers. Regarding the study as a whole: The 0.1-3.0 mg/kg partial responders had among the lowest clonal expansion.

About this clone: The target antigen is unknown.

Only in-frame clones appear in the TCRdb table, and some are missing; sequencing was by immunoSEQ multiplex PCR. The sample holds 50,000 to 75,000 clones; 92% are singletons and the top ten take 0.55% to 0.8%. This CDR3 has 14 amino acids. Trimming took 5 bases from V and 9 from J; bases not matched to a gene: 11. Germline assignment: CDR1 SGHDT and CDR2 YYEEEE. Source: CD4+ or CD8+ T cells sorted from blood, taken in a trial of the OX40 agonist ivuxolimab. The sequence derives from an adult with an advanced solid tumor such as melanoma, head and neck, liver or kidney cancer. The chain recombines TRBV5-6 with TRBJ2-1; TRBD2 matches at 7 bases. The CDR3 sequence: CASRTRGRAGEQFF. The CDR3 DNA is TGTGCCAGCAGGACGAGAGGGAGGGCAGGTGAGCAGTTCTTC. Drawing the rest from reference TRBV5-6 and TRBJ2-1, the complete variable domain is DAGVTQSPTHLIKTRGQQVTLRCSPKSGHDTVSWYQQALGQGPQFIFQYYEEEERQRGNFPDRFSGHQFPNYSSELNVNALLLGDSALYLCASRTRGRAGEQFFGPGTRLTVL.